The rows below give T cell receptor beta chains drawn from one sample of a study of Ad26.COV2.S vaccination and SARS-CoV-2 variants. The repertoire was sequenced with immunoSEQ multiplex PCR; TCRdb's copy has only in-frame clones and lacks some. The sample lists a few hundred thousand clones, around 90% occurring once. This specimen was peripheral blood, taken in a trial of Ad26.COV2.S vaccine versus placebo. These receptors were taken from a person aged 18 to 59 who received the Ad26.COV2.S COVID-19 vaccine or a placebo. CDR3s include the opening cysteine and the closing phenylalanine or tryptophan. The D gene is left open where the match is weak. Size is omitted from some rows. Given values are once, few, many or a class for expanded clones.

V: TRBV5-6
size: NA
D: TRBD2
J: TRBJ2-1
DNA: TGTGCCAGCCACTCAACTAGCGGGGGGAACAATGAGCAGTTCTTC
CDR3: CASHSTSGGNNEQFF

V: TRBV3-1/TRBV3-2
size: once
D: TRBD1
J: TRBJ1-6
DNA: TGTGCCAGCAGTAGGACAGGGGGTAATTCACCCCTCCACTTT
CDR3: CASSRTGGNSPLHF

V: TRBV27
size: NA
D: NA
J: TRBJ1-2
DNA: TGTGCCAGCAGTCGCCTCAGCTCCTCTAATTATGGCTACACCTTC
CDR3: CASSRLSSSNYGYTF

V: TRBV24-1
size: NA
D: NA
J: TRBJ2-3
DNA: TGTGCCACCAGTGTAGGGGGAACGGATACGCAGTATTTT
CDR3: CATSVGGTDTQYF

V: TRBV6-1
size: NA
D: NA
J: TRBJ2-3
DNA: TGTGCCAGCAGTGAGGGTCCCCAGCCCGGCACAGATACGCAGTATTTT
CDR3: CASSEGPQPGTDTQYF

V: TRBV5-8
size: NA
D: TRBD1
J: TRBJ2-3
DNA: TGTGCCAGCAGCTCTTACAGGGGCCTTAGCACAGATACGCAGTATTTT
CDR3: CASSSYRGLSTDTQYF

V: TRBV6-5
size: NA
D: NA
J: TRBJ2-7
DNA: TGTGCCAGCAGTTACTCGGAAGGCCCCTACGAGCAGTACTTC
CDR3: CASSYSEGPYEQYF

V: TRBV9
size: NA
D: NA
J: TRBJ1-1
DNA: TGTGCCAGCAGCGTAGCTGGGGGGAACACTGAAGCTTTCTTT
CDR3: CASSVAGGNTEAFF

V: TRBV7-7
size: NA
D: NA
J: TRBJ1-6
DNA: TGTGCTAGCAGTGCAGGGACCTCGGCTCCCCTCCACTTT
CDR3: CASSAGTSAPLHF

V: TRBV6-5
size: once
D: NA
J: TRBJ1-4
DNA: TGTGCCACCCTGACAAACCAAGAAAAACTGTTTTTT
CDR3: CATLTNQEKLFF

V: TRBV6-4
size: NA
D: NA
J: TRBJ2-6
DNA: TGTGCCAGCAGTCCCTTGGGGCTCTCTGGGGCCAACGTCCTGACTTTC
CDR3: CASSPLGLSGANVLTF

V: TRBV10-3
size: NA
D: NA
J: TRBJ2-7
DNA: TGTGCCATCACCAGGGACAAGGGGACCTCAATCAACGAGCAGTACTTC
CDR3: CAITRDKGTSINEQYF

V: TRBV5-4
size: many
D: TRBD1
J: TRBJ1-2
DNA: TGTGCCAGCAGCTTGCGGGACAGACCCTACTATGGCTACACCTTC
CDR3: CASSLRDRPYYGYTF

V: TRBV19
size: NA
D: NA
J: TRBJ1-1
DNA: TGTGCCAGTAGTCTGGCTATGAACACTGAAGCTTTCTTT
CDR3: CASSLAMNTEAFF

V: TRBV6-5
size: NA
D: TRBD1
J: TRBJ1-6
DNA: TGTGCCACCAGCGACAGGGAGGATTCACCCCTCCACTTT
CDR3: CATSDREDSPLHF

V: TRBV12-3/TRBV12-4
size: NA
D: NA
J: TRBJ1-1
DNA: TGTGCCAGCAGCCCGGGGGGCCTTGAAGCTTTCTTT
CDR3: CASSPGGLEAFF

V: TRBV5-1
size: NA
D: NA
J: TRBJ1-1
DNA: TGCGCCAGCAGCAACGGACAGCCGAACACTGAAGCTTTCTTT
CDR3: CASSNGQPNTEAFF

V: TRBV7-2
size: NA
D: NA
J: TRBJ2-7
DNA: TGTGCCAGCAGCCCCCCGGGGCACTCGAGCTACGAGCAGTACTTC
CDR3: CASSPPGHSSYEQYF

V: TRBV6-4
size: NA
D: NA
J: TRBJ2-2
DNA: TGTGCCAGCAGTGACGAGAACACCGGGGAGCTGTTTTTT
CDR3: CASSDENTGELFF

V: TRBV6-5
size: NA
D: TRBD2
J: TRBJ2-1
DNA: TGTGCCAGCAGTTACGGGCGGGGGGGAAATGAGCAGTTCTTC
CDR3: CASSYGRGGNEQFF

V: TRBV5-4
size: NA
D: TRBD1
J: TRBJ1-2
DNA: TGTGCCATCGTAGGACAGGGGGGTGGCTACACCTTC
CDR3: CAIVGQGGGYTF

V: TRBV6-5
size: NA
D: NA
J: TRBJ1-1
DNA: TGTGCCAGCAGTTACTCGAGGACTGAAGCTTTCTTT
CDR3: CASSYSRTEAFF

V: TRBV11-2
size: few
D: NA
J: TRBJ1-4
DNA: TGTGCCAGCAGCCCTCTTGCGGGGGCTAATGAAAAACTGTTTTTT
CDR3: CASSPLAGANEKLFF

V: TRBV7-9
size: NA
D: TRBD1
J: TRBJ2-7
DNA: TGTGCCAGCAGCTTAGGGGGGACAGGCCCCTACGAGCAGTACTTC
CDR3: CASSLGGTGPYEQYF

V: TRBV6-5
size: NA
D: TRBD1
J: TRBJ2-3
DNA: TGTGCCAGCATCGCCAGGACAGGCTCCACAGATACGCAGTATTTT
CDR3: CASIARTGSTDTQYF

V: TRBV30
size: NA
D: TRBD1
J: TRBJ2-7
DNA: TGTGCCTGGAGTACAGGGGTAAGCTACGAGCAGTACTTC
CDR3: CAWSTGVSYEQYF

V: TRBV3-1/TRBV3-2
size: once
D: NA
J: TRBJ1-5
DNA: TGTGCCAGCAGCCACTTAGGACAGCAGCCCCAGCATTTT
CDR3: CASSHLGQQPQHF

V: TRBV30
size: NA
D: NA
J: TRBJ2-1
DNA: TGTGCCTGGACCGGGACTGGGAATGAGCAGTTCTTC
CDR3: CAWTGTGNEQFF

V: TRBV4-3
size: NA
D: TRBD1
J: TRBJ2-2
DNA: TGCGCCAGCAGTCCAGGACAGGGCAACGGGGAGCTGTTTTTT
CDR3: CASSPGQGNGELFF

V: TRBV10-3
size: NA
D: NA
J: TRBJ2-5
DNA: TGTGCCATCATGGGGGTTTACCAAGAGACCCAGTACTTC
CDR3: CAIMGVYQETQYF

V: TRBV6-5
size: NA
D: TRBD1
J: TRBJ2-1
DNA: TGTGCCAGCAGGGACCCCGACAGGGAACAGTTCTTC
CDR3: CASRDPDREQFF

V: TRBV6-2/TRBV6-3
size: once
D: TRBD2
J: TRBJ2-7
DNA: TGTGCCAGCAGTAAGGGACTAGCGGTTTCCTACGAGCAGTACTTC
CDR3: CASSKGLAVSYEQYF

V: TRBV4-1
size: NA
D: NA
J: TRBJ1-1
DNA: TGCGCCAGCAGCCAACCCCGGGGCAGCGGGCTGAGTGAAGCTTTCTTT
CDR3: CASSQPRGSGLSEAFF

V: TRBV5-1
size: NA
D: TRBD2
J: TRBJ2-3
DNA: TGCGCCAGCCCAACTAGCGGGGGACCTAGCACAGATACGCAGTATTTT
CDR3: CASPTSGGPSTDTQYF

V: TRBV5-6
size: NA
D: TRBD1
J: TRBJ2-7
DNA: TGTGCCAGCAGCCCCCAGACAGGGAGTAACGTCTACGAGCAGTACTTC
CDR3: CASSPQTGSNVYEQYF